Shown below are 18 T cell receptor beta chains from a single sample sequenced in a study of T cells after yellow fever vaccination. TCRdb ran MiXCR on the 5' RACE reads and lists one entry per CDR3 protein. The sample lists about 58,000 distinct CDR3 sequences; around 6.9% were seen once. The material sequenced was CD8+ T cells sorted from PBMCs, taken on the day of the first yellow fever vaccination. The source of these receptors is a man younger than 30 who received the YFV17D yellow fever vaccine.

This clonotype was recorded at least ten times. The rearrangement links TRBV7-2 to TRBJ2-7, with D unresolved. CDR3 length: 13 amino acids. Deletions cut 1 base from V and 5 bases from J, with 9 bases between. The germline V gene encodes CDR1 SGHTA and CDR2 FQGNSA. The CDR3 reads CASSLDWYNEQYV. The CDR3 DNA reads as TGTGCCAGCAGCTTAGACTGGTACAACGAGCAGTACGTC.

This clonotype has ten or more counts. The CDR3 protein is CSAASGGRTDTQYF. Here the CDR3 DNA reads TGCAGTGCTGCCTCGGGGGGCAGGACAGATACGCAGTATTTT. This chain connects TRBV20-1 to TRBJ2-3; perhaps TRBD2 as D (7 bases). Germline V gene sequence: CDR1 DFQATT, CDR2 SNEGSKA (reference sequence). This CDR3 region has 14 residues. The V gene lost 5 bases and the J gene lost 3 bases, with 15 bases spanning the gap.

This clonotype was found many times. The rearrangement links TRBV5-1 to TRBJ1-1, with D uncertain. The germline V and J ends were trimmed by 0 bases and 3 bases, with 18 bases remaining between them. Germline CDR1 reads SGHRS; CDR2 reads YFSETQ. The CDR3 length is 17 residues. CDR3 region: CASSLAGFKAGDTEAFF. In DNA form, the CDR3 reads TGCGCCAGCAGCTTGGCCGGGTTCAAGGCCGGGGACACTGAAGCTTTCTTT.

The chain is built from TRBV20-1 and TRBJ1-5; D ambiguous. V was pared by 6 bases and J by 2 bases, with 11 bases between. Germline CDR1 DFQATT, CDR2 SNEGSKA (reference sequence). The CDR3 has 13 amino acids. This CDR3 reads CSARVRGNQPQHF. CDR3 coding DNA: TGCAGTGCAAGGGTACGGGGCAATCAGCCCCAGCATTTT.

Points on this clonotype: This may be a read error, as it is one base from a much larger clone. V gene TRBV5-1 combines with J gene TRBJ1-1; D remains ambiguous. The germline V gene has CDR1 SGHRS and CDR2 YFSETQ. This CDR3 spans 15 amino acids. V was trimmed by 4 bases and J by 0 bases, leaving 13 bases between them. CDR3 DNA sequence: TGCGCCAGCAGCCCGCTCGTCAGGATGAACACTGAAGCTTTCTTT. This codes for CASSPLVRMNTEAFF.

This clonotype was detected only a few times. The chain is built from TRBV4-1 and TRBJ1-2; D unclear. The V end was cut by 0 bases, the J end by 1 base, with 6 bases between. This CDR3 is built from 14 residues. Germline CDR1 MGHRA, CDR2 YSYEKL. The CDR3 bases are TGCGCCAGCAGCCAAGAGCAAGTTAACTATGGCTACACCTTC. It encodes CASSQEQVNYGYTF.

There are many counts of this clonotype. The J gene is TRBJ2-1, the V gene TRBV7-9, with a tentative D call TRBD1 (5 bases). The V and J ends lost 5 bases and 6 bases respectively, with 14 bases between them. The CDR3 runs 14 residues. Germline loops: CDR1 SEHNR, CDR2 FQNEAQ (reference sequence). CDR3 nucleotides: TGTGCCAGCAGCCGCGACAGTCCGATCAATGAGCAGTTCTTC. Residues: CASSRDSPINEQFF.

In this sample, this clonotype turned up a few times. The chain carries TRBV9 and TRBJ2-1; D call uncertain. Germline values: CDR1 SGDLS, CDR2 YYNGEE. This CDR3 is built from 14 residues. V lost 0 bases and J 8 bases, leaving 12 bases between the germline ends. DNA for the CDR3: TGTGCCAGCAGCGTAGAGTGGGGTACCGATGAGCAGTTCTTC. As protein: CASSVEWGTDEQFF.

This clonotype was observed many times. The chain's CDR3 is CASSWGRETDTQYF. Here the CDR3 DNA reads TGTGCCAGCAGTTGGGGCAGGGAAACAGATACGCAGTATTTT. This chain connects TRBV6-2 or TRBV6-3 to TRBJ2-3; possibly TRBD1 for D (5 bases). This CDR3 contains 14 residues. V was clipped by 4 bases and J by 3 bases, with 11 bases between them. Germline lookup yields CDR1 MNHEY and CDR2 SVGEGT.

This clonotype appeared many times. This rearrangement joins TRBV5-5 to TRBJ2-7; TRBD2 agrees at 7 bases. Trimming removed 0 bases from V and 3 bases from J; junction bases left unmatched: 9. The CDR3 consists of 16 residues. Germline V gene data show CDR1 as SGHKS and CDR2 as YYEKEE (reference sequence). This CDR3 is CASSLAGSTGGYEQYV. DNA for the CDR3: TGTGCCAGCAGCTTGGCTGGTAGTACGGGGGGCTACGAGCAGTACGTC.

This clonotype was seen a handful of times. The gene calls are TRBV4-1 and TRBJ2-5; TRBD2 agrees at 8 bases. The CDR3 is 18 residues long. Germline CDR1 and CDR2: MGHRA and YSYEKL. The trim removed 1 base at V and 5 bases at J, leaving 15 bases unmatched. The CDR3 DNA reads TGCGCCAGCAGCCAAGCGTACGGCGCGGGGGGAAATCTGGAGACCCAGTACTTC. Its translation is CASSQAYGAGGNLETQYF.

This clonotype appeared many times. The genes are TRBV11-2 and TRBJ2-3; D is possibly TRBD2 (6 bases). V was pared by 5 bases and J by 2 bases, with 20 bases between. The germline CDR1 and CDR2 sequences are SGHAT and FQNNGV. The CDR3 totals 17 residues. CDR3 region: CASSLRSYGGFTDTQYF. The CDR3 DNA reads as TGTGCCAGCAGCCTAAGGTCCTACGGGGGATTCACAGATACGCAGTATTTT.

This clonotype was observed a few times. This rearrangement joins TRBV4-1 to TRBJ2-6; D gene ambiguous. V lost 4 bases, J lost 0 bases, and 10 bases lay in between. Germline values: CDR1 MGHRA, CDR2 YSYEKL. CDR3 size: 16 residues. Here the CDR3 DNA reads TGCGCCAGCAGCCCCCTTGGAGCCTCTGGGGCCAACGTCCTGACTTTC. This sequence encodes CASSPLGASGANVLTF.

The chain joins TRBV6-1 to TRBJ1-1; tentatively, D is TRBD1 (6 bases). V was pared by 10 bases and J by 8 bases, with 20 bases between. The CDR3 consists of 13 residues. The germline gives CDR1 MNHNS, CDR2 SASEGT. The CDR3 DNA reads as TGTGCCACCTCCGAGGGAGACAGGTCCGAAGCTTTCTTT. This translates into CATSEGDRSEAFF.

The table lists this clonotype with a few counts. For the CDR3, the DNA is TGCGCCAGCAGCCAAGAAGAGGGCCGCCTTAGCACAGATACGCAGTATTTT. It translates to CASSQEEGRLSTDTQYF. V is TRBV4-1 and J is TRBJ2-3; weak D call: TRBD2 (5 bases). Germline values: CDR1 MGHRA, CDR2 YSYEKL. The CDR3 spans 17 residues. The V and J ends lost 0 bases and 0 bases respectively, with 13 bases between them.

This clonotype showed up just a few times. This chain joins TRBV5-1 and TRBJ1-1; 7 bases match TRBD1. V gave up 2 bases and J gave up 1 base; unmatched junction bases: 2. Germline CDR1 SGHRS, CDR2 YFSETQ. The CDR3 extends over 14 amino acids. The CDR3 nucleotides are TGCGCCAGCAGCTTCCGGACAGGGAACACTGAAGCTTTCTTT. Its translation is CASSFRTGNTEAFF.

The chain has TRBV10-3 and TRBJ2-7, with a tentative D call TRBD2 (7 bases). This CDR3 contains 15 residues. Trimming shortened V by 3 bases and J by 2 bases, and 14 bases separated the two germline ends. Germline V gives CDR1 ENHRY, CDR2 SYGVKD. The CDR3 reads CAISDEGGGPYEQYF. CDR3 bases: TGTGCCATCAGTGATGAAGGGGGGGGCCCCTACGAGCAGTACTTC.

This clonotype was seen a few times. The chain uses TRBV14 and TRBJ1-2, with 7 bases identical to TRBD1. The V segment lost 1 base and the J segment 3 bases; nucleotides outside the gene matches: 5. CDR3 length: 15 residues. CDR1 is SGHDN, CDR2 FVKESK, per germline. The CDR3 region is CASSQATGQDYGYTF. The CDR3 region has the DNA TGTGCCAGCAGCCAAGCGACAGGGCAGGACTATGGCTACACCTTC.